The clone carrying this T cell receptor (beta chain) was seen more than once but under ten times. Its antigen remains unknown. This sample was included in a study of blood T cells in healthy people across ages. Findings and limits, study-wide: Compared with aged donors, long-lived donors showed fewer expanded clones, suggesting selection. Unsorted PBMCs prevented conclusive naive versus antigen-experienced comparison. Total diversity from one million sequenced T cells was likely underestimated.

The individuals who served as donors were healthy Caucasians living in Russia, aged about 6 to 100. A second PCR of about 7 to 12 cycles used a sample-barcoded 5' primer and a J-beta primer mix. TCRdb reprocessed the 5' RACE reads with MiXCR, giving one entry per CDR3 protein. Among about 1.8 million distinct CDR3 sequences listed, about 50% were seen once. The junction had 7 bases not matched to a gene; V was cut back by 1 base and J by 5 bases. The CDR3 consists of 16 residues. Per germline, CDR1 LGHNA and CDR2 YNFKEQ. The sample consisted of blood. The genes are TRBV4-2 and TRBJ1-4, with TRBD1 matching over 7 bases. The receptor comes from a woman aged 40 to 55 in good health. CDR3 region: CASSQVDRVGNEKLFF. The CDR3 DNA reads as TGTGCCAGCAGCCAAGTTGACAGGGTTGGGAATGAAAAACTGTTTTTT.